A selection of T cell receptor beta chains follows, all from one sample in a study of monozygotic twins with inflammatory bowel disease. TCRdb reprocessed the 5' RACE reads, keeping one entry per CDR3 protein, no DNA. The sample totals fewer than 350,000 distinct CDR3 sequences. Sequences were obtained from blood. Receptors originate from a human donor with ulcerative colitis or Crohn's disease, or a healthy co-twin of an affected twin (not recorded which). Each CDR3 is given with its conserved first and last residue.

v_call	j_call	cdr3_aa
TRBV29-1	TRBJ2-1	CSVEDLGLAAFNEQFF
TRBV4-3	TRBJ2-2	CASSYTTNTGELFF
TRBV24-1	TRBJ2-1	CATSDPTSGASYNEQFF
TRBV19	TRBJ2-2	CASSIERNTGELFF
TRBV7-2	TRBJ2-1	CASSLALERPYNEQFF
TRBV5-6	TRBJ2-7	CASSSGTRGSYEQYF
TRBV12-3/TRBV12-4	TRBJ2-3	CASSLAGGPDTQYF
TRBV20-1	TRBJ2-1	CSAGAYNEQFF
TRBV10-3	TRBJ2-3	CATREASTDTQYF
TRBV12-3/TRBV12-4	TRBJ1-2	CASRSGQGGYYSGYTF
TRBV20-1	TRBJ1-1	CSARLLQGADTEAFF
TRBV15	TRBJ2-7	CATSRDQLSYEQYF
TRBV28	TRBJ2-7	CASLRTSGFNEQYF
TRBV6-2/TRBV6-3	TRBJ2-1	CASEKGGYDEQFF
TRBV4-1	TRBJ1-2	CASSQGASNYGYTF
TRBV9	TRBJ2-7	CASSVGDGLKQYF
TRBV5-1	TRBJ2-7	CASSYGTPTSEQYF
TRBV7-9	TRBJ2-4	CASSFLGGGDIQYF
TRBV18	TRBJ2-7	CASSTSGTYEQYF
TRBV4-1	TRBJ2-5	CASSQTGARGETQYF
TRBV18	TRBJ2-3	CASSPPSRIDTQYF